A selection of T cell receptor beta chains follows, all from one sample in a study of Ad26.COV2.S vaccination and SARS-CoV-2 variants. Libraries were prepared by immunoSEQ multiplex PCR; TCRdb keeps only in-frame clonotypes and omits some of them. The sample consists of about 350,000 clones, just over 90% of them appearing once. Source: peripheral blood, taken after recovery from COVID-19. The receptors stem from a human donor who had recovered from COVID-19. Each CDR3 is given with its conserved first and last residue. A D gene is named only where the DNA matches it firmly. Rows give clone size only sometimes, using once, few, many, or a class for an expanded clone.

j_call	d_call	v_call	clone_size	cdr3_nt	cdr3_aa
TRBJ1-2	-	TRBV4-1	-	TGCGCCAGCAGCCAAGCGCGCTCCACTCCCATTAACTATGGCTACACCTTC	CASSQARSTPINYGYTF
TRBJ1-6	-	TRBV27	once	TGTGCCAGCAGTTTAGGTCTCCGCGAGGAAGGGCGGAGCTCCTATAATTCACCCCTCCACTTT	CASSLGLREEGRSSYNSPLHF
TRBJ2-3	TRBD1	TRBV27	-	TGTGCCAGCGGGACAGTCACAGATACGCAGTATTTT	CASGTVTDTQYF
TRBJ1-5	-	TRBV6-6	-	TGTGCCAGCAGGCACCTGGTAGGCGGCAATCAGCCCCAGCATTTT	CASRHLVGGNQPQHF
TRBJ2-5	-	TRBV7-2	-	TGTGCCAGCAGCTTACCCCTAGGGGGGGGGCGGGAGACCCAGTACTTC	CASSLPLGGGRETQYF
TRBJ1-5	-	TRBV19	few	TGTGCCAGTAGTCCCTCAAGGGGGGGACATCAGCCCCAGCATTTT	CASSPSRGGHQPQHF
TRBJ2-3	-	TRBV12-3/TRBV12-4	-	TGTGCCAGCAGCGACCGGACAGATACGCAGTATTTT	CASSDRTDTQYF
TRBJ1-2	-	TRBV12-5	-	TGTGCTAGTGGTTCGGCCAGCCCAGCTAACTATGGCTACACCTTC	CASGSASPANYGYTF
TRBJ2-2	TRBD1	TRBV19	-	TGTGCCAGTAATCCTACAGGGGGCAATTGGTACACCGGGGAGCTGTTTTTT	CASNPTGGNWYTGELFF
TRBJ1-2	-	TRBV19	-	TGTGCCAGGTCCGAACCCAGGGGAGCTCCTAACTATGGCTACACCTTC	CARSEPRGAPNYGYTF